Listed below are T cell receptor beta chains from one sample, sequenced in a study of T cells in Graves' hyperthyroidism and ophthalmopathy. TCRdb independently ran MiXCR on the multiplex PCR reads; one entry per CDR3 protein. Of about 420,000 distinct CDR3 sequences in the sample, around 13% were seen once. The sequenced material came from blood. The receptors stem from a woman between 18 and 29 years old with Graves' hyperthyroidism. The conserved cysteine and the conserved F or W are not part of the CDR3 here.

TRBJ2-1 TRBV6-2/TRBV6-3 ASSYIGTTYNEQF
TRBJ2-3 TRBV30 AWAGTLTDTQY
TRBJ2-1 TRBV24-1 ATSDPTSADNEQF
TRBJ2-3 TRBV13 ASSLQREVWSDTQY
TRBJ2-7 TRBV19 ASSRAGPTYEQY
TRBJ2-3 TRBV6-2/TRBV6-3 ASRMGQGPDTQY
TRBJ1-1 TRBV12-3/TRBV12-4 ASITHREANTEAF
TRBJ1-1 TRBV3-1 ASSQGGRNTEAF
TRBJ1-1 TRBV25-1 ASSAYSGQGMNTEAF
TRBJ1-1 TRBV30 AWSEGLPEAF
TRBJ2-7 TRBV27 ASSPRRIYEQY
TRBJ2-7 TRBV13 ASSLSEVTYEQY
TRBJ1-1 TRBV30 ACAVRASGWNTEAF
TRBJ2-1 TRBV2 ASRKDREYQF
TRBJ2-1 TRBV9 ASSVQGNSYNEQF
TRBJ2-1 TRBV9 ASSNSRAIYNEQF
TRBJ2-1 TRBV6-1 ASNGLAGGDEQF
TRBJ2-3 TRBV12-3/TRBV12-4 ASSPRMTDTQY
TRBJ2-1 TRBV6-1 ASSPVAGGTDYNEQF
TRBJ2-1 TRBV6-6 ASSYSGTGSSYNEQF
TRBJ1-1 TRBV11-2 ASRSGDRRNTEAF
TRBJ2-5 TRBV11-2 ASSLVGTSWETQY
TRBJ2-5 TRBV19 ASSIAGGNQETQY
TRBJ1-1 TRBV7-2 ASSLARGKNTEAF
TRBJ1-1 TRBV27 ASSQRSNTEAF
TRBJ2-5 TRBV20-1 SARDYGQRGMGETQY
TRBJ2-7 TRBV5-1 ASSPRDSDYEQY
TRBJ2-1 TRBV9 ASRETPQGEQF
TRBJ2-5 TRBV30 AWRGQGEKTQY
TRBJ2-1 TRBV6-1 ASGGREKF
TRBJ2-7 TRBV5-6 ASSLPVGTVAYEQY
TRBJ2-5 TRBV20-1 SARDALGGETQY
TRBJ1-1 TRBV6-1 ASLGHPPRDTEAF
TRBJ1-6 TRBV5-5 ASSSGTPIGASPLH
TRBJ1-3 TRBV6-2/TRBV6-3 ASSSVTGPSSGNTIY
TRBJ2-7 TRBV10-2 ASSGGTFSSYEQY
TRBJ2-3 TRBV30 AWRGWLAGGRTDTQY
TRBJ2-5 TRBV28 ASTLGRTSTKTQY
TRBJ2-7 TRBV3-1 ASSQGLGLAGALEQY
TRBJ2-5 TRBV2 ASTQHENQETQY
TRBJ2-1 TRBV6-1 AVYPTSGSGEQF
TRBJ2-6 TRBV7-6 ASSETGGSGANVLT
TRBJ2-5 TRBV28 ASSTPLKGNQETQY
TRBJ1-5 TRBV2 ASSVDRHSNQPQH
TRBJ1-1 TRBV20-1 SARGHTEAF
TRBJ2-1 TRBV6-2/TRBV6-3 ASSPDRSSYNEQF
TRBJ2-2 TRBV9 ASSVSGRGTGELS
TRBJ2-5 TRBV28 ASSSIGGGIKETQY
TRBJ2-7 TRBV27 ASRQGHSYEQY
TRBJ1-4 TRBV7-6 ASSVEGVGGKLV
TRBJ1-1 TRBV29-1 SVEDPTNTEAF
TRBJ2-6 TRBV2 ASSAGANVLT
TRBJ2-7 TRBV11-2 ASSLGGVGGDEQY
TRBJ1-5 TRBV3-1 ASSPRANQPQH